What follows describes a single T cell receptor beta chain. The source of the sample is a study of blood T cell repertoires in COVID-19. Study at large: The United States, Italy and Spain supplied acute and convalescent COVID-19 samples. In each case, the material was cDNA or gDNA derived from T cells, B-cell-depleted T cells, or PBMCs.

Germline CDR1 reads LGHDT; CDR2 reads YNNKEL (reference sequence). V lost 4 bases to trimming and J lost 4 bases; unmatched junction nucleotides: 13. The CDR3 contains 18 residues. Original processing methods: Nucleated cell counts were estimated from reference gene primer amplification. Produced via immunoSEQ multiplex PCR; TCRdb's table is partial and in-frame only. V and J calls and clone size come straight from that table; D and trimming were deduced from the DNA. This sample yields almost 50,000 clones, of which roughly 89% are seen a single time; about 1.6% belongs to the top ten. Sequencing input: peripheral blood. This rearrangement joins TRBV3-1 (or the pseudogene TRBV3-2) to TRBJ2-1; the match to TRBD2 covers 10 bases. This clonotype was sampled from a man aged 50-59 years with acute or convalescent COVID-19. The CDR3 DNA reads as TGTGCCAGCAGCCTTTTTCAGGAGCGGGGGGGCGATTACAATGAGCAGTTCTTC. Amino acid sequence: CASSLFQERGGDYNEQFF.